The 30 T cell receptor beta chains presented below share a single source sample, sequenced in a study of cytomegalovirus exposure and HLA in healthy donors (dated by TCRdb to 2016 to 2017). The library was made by the immunoSEQ multiplex PCR assay. For the multiplex PCR, a mixture combining 60 forward primers for TCR Vbeta segments and 13 reverse primers for TCR Jbeta segments was used. Imported from immuneACCESS, the table was reduced by TCRdb to in-frame sequences with V and J called. These copies leave out some clones; in studies compared against another copy, an unresolved V gene accounts for under half, and the cause of the remainder is not known. In all, the sample holds 95,000 to 110,000 clones, and approximately 84% of those were seen once. The ten biggest clones cover approximately 2.2% of the sample. Sequenced sample: PBMCs. The receptor source for this set is a man under 40 in good health and CMV-seronegative.

This sequence joins TRBV11-2 and TRBJ2-7, with D possibly being TRBD2 (6 bases). The CDR3 extends over 15 amino acids. Germline CDR1 is SGHAT and CDR2 is FQNNGV. V lost 2 bases and J 2 bases, leaving 13 bases between the germline ends. CDR3 residues: CASSLRREDTYEQYF. CDR3 nucleotides: TGTGCCAGCAGCTTAAGGCGGGAAGATACCTACGAGCAGTACTTC.

The count of this clone is one. V is TRBV7-9 and J is TRBJ1-5; the match to TRBD1 covers 8 bases. The V gene end was trimmed by 5 bases and the J gene end by 7 bases; junction bases not matched to a gene: 7. This CDR3 contains 14 residues. Germline V gene data show CDR1 as SEHNR and CDR2 as FQNEAQ (reference sequence). The CDR3 DNA reads as TGTGCCAGCAGCGATGGACAGGGTAGCCAGCCCCAGCATTTT. This encodes CASSDGQGSQPQHF. Using reference TRBV7-9 and TRBJ1-5 for the parts outside the CDR3, the full variable domain is DTGVSQNPRHKITKRGQNVTFRCDPISEHNRLYWYRQTLGQGPEFLTYFQNEAQLEKSRLLSDRFSAERPKGSFSTLEIQRTEQGDSAMYLCASSDGQGSQPQHFGDGTRLSIL.

The rearrangement uses TRBV11-2 and TRBJ1-1; D remains unclear. This CDR3 is 14 amino acids long. Germline V gene data show CDR1 as SGHAT and CDR2 as FQNNGV. Trimming stripped 7 bases from V and 4 bases from J, with 16 bases between. CDR3 loop: CASTAGGVGTEAFF. The DNA for the CDR3 is TGTGCCAGCACCGCAGGCGGGGTGGGCACTGAAGCTTTCTTT.

The chain recombines TRBV7-2 with TRBJ2-7; D not certain. CDR1 SGHTA and CDR2 FQGNSA come from the germline V gene. There are 15 residues in the CDR3. V was pared by 5 bases and J by 2 bases, with 16 bases between. This chain's CDR3 is CASSHSRVRPYEQYF. The DNA for the CDR3 is TGTGCCAGCAGCCACAGTCGAGTGCGCCCCTACGAGCAGTACTTC.

The chain has TRBV9 and TRBJ1-2; 8 bases map to TRBD1. The CDR3 spans 14 residues. In germline, CDR1 is SGDLS, CDR2 YYNGEE. V gave up 3 bases and J gave up 3 bases; unmatched junction bases: 4. CDR3 region: CASSGTGSYYGYTF. DNA for the CDR3: TGTGCCAGCAGCGGGACAGGGTCGTACTATGGCTACACCTTC.

This rearrangement joins TRBV30 to TRBJ1-1, with TRBD1 matching over 8 bases. The V and J ends lost 1 base and 1 base, in that order; junction bases with no gene match: 2. Germline V gene sequence: CDR1 GTSNPN, CDR2 SVGIG (reference sequence). The CDR3 has 14 amino acids. The CDR3 DNA follows: TGTGCCTGGAGTGCGACAGGGGCGAACACTGAAGCTTTCTTT. Its translation: CAWSATGANTEAFF.

The CDR3 loop is CASSLDRPTQETQYF. CDR3 nucleotides: TGCGCCAGCAGCTTGGACAGACCGACCCAAGAGACCCAGTACTTC. This chain connects TRBV5-1 to TRBJ2-5; no firm D call. V lost 0 bases to trimming and J lost 1 base, with 10 bases between them. Germline CDR1 is SGHRS and CDR2 is YFSETQ. CDR3 length equals 15 residues.

This chain joins TRBV6-5 and TRBJ2-7; D is uncertain. CDR1 and CDR2 from the germline V gene are MNHEY and SVGAGI. Trimming took 1 base from V and 2 from J, leaving 12 bases between them. The CDR3 is 15 amino acids. The CDR3: CASSYYARGTYEQYF. The CDR3 DNA reads TGTGCCAGCAGTTACTACGCTCGCGGAACCTACGAGCAGTACTTC.

This clone was counted between two and nine times. The rearrangement joins TRBV6-5 to TRBJ2-6; no reliable D call. There are 12 residues in the CDR3. Trimming pared 4 bases from V and 4 bases from J, leaving 2 bases between. CDR1 is MNHEY and CDR2 is SVGAGI in the germline V gene. In nucleotides, the CDR3 is TGTGCCAGCAGTTCGGGGGCCAACGTCCTGACTTTC. Its protein product is CASSSGANVLTF.

The chain combines TRBV9 with TRBJ1-2, with D hard to call. The CDR3 has 16 amino acids. V lost 0 bases and J 4 bases, leaving 16 bases between the germline ends. The V gene's germline CDR1 is SGDLS and CDR2 YYNGEE. CDR3 region: CASSVGSDSYLYGYTF. In nucleotides, the CDR3 is TGTGCCAGCAGCGTAGGGTCGGACTCCTACCTCTATGGCTACACCTTC.

The chain couples TRBV9 to TRBJ1-1; tentative D call: TRBD1 (6 bases). Per germline, CDR1 SGDLS and CDR2 YYNGEE. This CDR3 has 14 amino acids. Between the trimmed V and J ends, which lost 3 bases and 3 bases, there was a span of 12 bases. The CDR3: CASSGGQPYTEAFF. CDR3 bases: TGTGCCAGCAGCGGTGGACAGCCGTACACTGAAGCTTTCTTT.

The chain combines TRBV15 with TRBJ2-1; TRBD1 matches at 12 bases. The germline V gene encodes CDR1 LNHNV and CDR2 YYDKDF (reference sequence). V lost 1 base, J lost 7 bases, and 2 bases stayed unmatched. This CDR3 spans 15 amino acids. The CDR3 DNA follows: TGTGCCACCAGCAGAGGGGACAGGGGGCTAAATGAGCAGTTCTTC. It specifies CATSRGDRGLNEQFF.

The J gene is TRBJ2-1, the V gene TRBV10-1; 8 positions match TRBD2. The germline CDR1 and CDR2 sequences are WNHNN and SYGVQD (reference sequence). The CDR3 is made up of 15 amino acids. Trimming cost V 6 bases and J 7 bases; bases outside gene matches: 11. DNA for the CDR3: TGCGCCAGCAGCAGAGACGCGGGAGGACCGAATGAGCAGTTCTTC. Translation: CASSRDAGGPNEQFF.

The V gene is TRBV7-9, the J gene TRBJ2-3; D remains ambiguous. The CDR3 length is 12 residues. CDR1 is SEHNR, CDR2 FQNEAQ, per germline (reference sequence). V lost 8 bases and J lost 4, with 10 bases in between. This chain's CDR3 is CASRLAADTQYF. In nucleotides, the CDR3 is TGTGCCAGCCGACTGGCTGCAGATACGCAGTATTTT.

V usage is TRBV6-1 and J usage is TRBJ1-1; TRBD1 aligns across 11 bases. This CDR3 is 15 amino acids long. CDR1 is MNHNS, CDR2 SASEGT, per germline. With V trimmed by 6 bases and J by 6 bases, 9 bases remained unmatched. In nucleotides, the CDR3 is TGTGCCAGCAGCCGGACAGGGGGCCTGGAAGCTGAAGCTTTCTTT. It is translated as CASSRTGGLEAEAFF.

The rearrangement uses TRBV28 and TRBJ1-5; no reliable D call. CDR1 and CDR2 from the germline V gene are MDHEN and SYDVKM. The CDR3 is made up of 14 amino acids. V was trimmed by 6 bases and J by 0 bases, leaving 9 bases between them. The CDR3 here is CASSRTYSNQPQHF. The CDR3 DNA reads TGTGCCAGCAGCAGGACTTATAGCAATCAGCCCCAGCATTTT.

The V gene is TRBV11-3, the J gene TRBJ2-3; 16 nucleotides match TRBD2. V dropped 5 bases and J dropped 4; count of bases not matched to a gene: 15. Per the germline V gene, CDR1 is SGHNT and CDR2 is YENEEA. The CDR3 length is 20 residues. CDR3 region: CASSEEGTSGRALGADTQYF. CDR3 DNA sequence: TGTGCCAGCAGCGAAGAAGGGACTAGCGGGAGGGCCCTAGGCGCAGATACGCAGTATTTT. The full variable domain, with the rest looked up from reference TRBV11-3 and TRBJ2-3, is EAGVVQSPRYKIIEKKQPVAFWCNPISGHNTLYWYLQNLGQGPELLIRYENEEAVDDSQLPKDRFSAERLKGVDSTLKIQPAELGDSAVYLCASSEEGTSGRALGADTQYFGPGTRLTVL.

This clone was recorded a few times. J is TRBJ1-3 and V is TRBV6-5; unclear D gene. Trimming removed 6 bases at V and 0 bases at J, with 9 bases between. The CDR3 loop spans 14 amino acids. The germline V gene encodes CDR1 MNHEY and CDR2 SVGAGI. The CDR3 bases are TGTGCCAGCAGGGCGGGTGGCTCTGGAAACACCATATATTTT. Amino acids: CASRAGGSGNTIYF.

This chain links TRBV19 with TRBJ2-3, with D possibly matching TRBD2 (5 bases). There are 14 residues in the CDR3. From germline, CDR1 is LNHDA and CDR2 SQIVND (reference sequence). V gave up 9 bases and J gave up 2 bases, with 15 bases separating them. CDR3 protein: CASPRRGLTDTQYF. The CDR3 nucleotides read TGTGCCAGCCCCCGCCGCGGACTCACAGATACGCAGTATTTT.

The chain links TRBV7-2 to TRBJ2-5; D perhaps matches TRBD2 (7 bases). Looked up from germline, CDR1 is SGHTA and CDR2 is FQGNSA. The CDR3 contains 14 residues. Trimming removed 0 bases at V and 4 bases at J, with 9 bases between. The CDR3 bases are TGTGCCAGCAGCTTAGCGGGAGGGGGAGAGACCCAGTACTTC. It codes for CASSLAGGGETQYF.

This clone was detected a few times. The junction does not match germline at one end; this may be a read error. This chain connects TRBV5-3 to TRBJ1-3, with D tentatively TRBD1 (5 bases). TRBV5-3 is an ORF, with its function uncertain. This CDR3 is built from 9 residues. The CDR3 is CARSLEDNF. The CDR3 nucleotides read TGTGCCAGAAGCTTGGAGGACAATTTT.

The V and J genes are TRBV6-5 and TRBJ2-7; TRBD1 matches 12 bases. This CDR3 is 15 amino acids long. The junction had 6 bases not matched to a gene; V was cut back by 4 bases and J by 5 bases. From germline, CDR1 is MNHEY and CDR2 SVGAGI. For the CDR3, the DNA is TGTGCCAGCAGTTTCCGGGACAGGGGGCGCCACGAGCAGTACTTC. It codes for CASSFRDRGRHEQYF.

CDR3 nucleotide sequence: TGCGCCAGCAGCCAAGATCCAGGCGGGTTCGGTAATTCACCCCTCCACTTT. This sequence encodes CASSQDPGGFGNSPLHF. The gene calls are TRBV4-1 and TRBJ1-6, with unresolved D. Trimming took off 0 bases at V and 6 bases at J, with 15 bases between the two ends. The CDR3 is made up of 17 amino acids. Germline lookup yields CDR1 MGHRA and CDR2 YSYEKL.

The V and J genes are TRBV9 and TRBJ2-3; D unresolved. Looked up from germline, CDR1 is SGDLS and CDR2 is YYNGEE. The CDR3 is 12 amino acids. V shed 1 base and J shed 3 bases, with 3 bases lying between them. The CDR3 DNA sequence: TGTGCCAGCAGCGTACAAACAGATACGCAGTATTTT. It encodes CASSVQTDTQYF.

The chain carries TRBV6-4 and TRBJ1-5, with a tentative D call TRBD1 (5 bases). The CDR3 has 13 residues. The germline gives CDR1 MRHNA, CDR2 SNTAGT. Trimming removed 3 bases from V and 7 bases from J, with 10 bases in between. The CDR3 spells CASSETGGQPQHF. CDR3 DNA sequence: TGTGCCAGCAGTGAGACTGGGGGGCAGCCCCAGCATTTT.

V is TRBV6-1 and J is TRBJ1-5; TRBD1 agrees at 7 bases. V lost 1 base, J lost 3 bases, and 9 bases stayed unmatched. The CDR3 has 17 residues. CDR1 MNHNS and CDR2 SASEGT come from the germline V gene. In DNA, the CDR3 is TGTGCCAGCAGTGAAGTAAGTGGCAGGGGGGACAATCAGCCCCAGCATTTT. Translated, it gives CASSEVSGRGDNQPQHF.

CDR3 nucleotides: TGTGCCAGCAGCCTACAGACAGTCTATGGCTACACCTTC. Residues: CASSLQTVYGYTF. The chain couples TRBV4-2 to TRBJ1-2; weak D call: TRBD1 (5 bases). Deletions cut 4 bases from V and 4 bases from J, with 10 bases between. CDR1 is LGHNA and CDR2 is YNFKEQ in the germline V gene. This CDR3 is built from 13 residues.

The V gene is TRBV28, the J gene TRBJ2-7; D might be TRBD1 (6 bases). The CDR3 has 14 amino acids. Trimming removed 1 base at V and 3 bases at J, with 10 bases between. Germline lookup yields CDR1 MDHEN and CDR2 SYDVKM. CDR3 nucleotide sequence: TGTGCCAGCAGTTTATATGACAGGAACTACGAGCAGTACTTC. This gives the protein CASSLYDRNYEQYF.

This chain uses TRBV29-1 with TRBJ2-5, with TRBD2 matching 9 bases. The trim removed 5 bases at V and 5 bases at J, leaving 3 bases unmatched. CDR1 is SQVTM and CDR2 is ANQGSEA in the germline V gene. This CDR3 contains 12 residues. The DNA for the CDR3 is TGCAGCGTTCTAGCGGGAACGGAGACCCAGTACTTC. It translates to CSVLAGTETQYF.

This clone has more than one count but fewer than ten. The chain is built from TRBV5-6 and TRBJ1-4; D uncertain. Germline assignment: CDR1 SGHDT and CDR2 YYEEEE. The CDR3 covers 14 residues. V was shortened by 1 base and J by 8 bases, with 12 bases between the two germline ends. The CDR3 spells CASSLKAGGEKLFF. The DNA for the CDR3 is TGTGCCAGCAGCTTGAAGGCTGGAGGGGAAAAACTGTTTTTT.